This T cell receptor (beta chain) originates from a study of OX40 agonist ivuxolimab in advanced cancers. Overall study: At around 81% male, the cohort had a mean age of about 60 years, ranging from about 23 to 80.

Sequencing was performed with immunoSEQ multiplex PCR; in TCRdb, only in-frame clones are kept and a portion is missing. The data show 25,000 to 30,000 clones, around 83% seen once. CDR1 MNHEY and CDR2 SVGAGI come from the germline V gene. V dropped 5 bases and J dropped 4 bases, with 6 bases sitting between them. The CDR3 is 11 amino acids. J is TRBJ2-7 and V is TRBV6-5; D unresolved. The material sequenced was CD4+ or CD8+ T cells sorted from blood, taken in a trial of the OX40 agonist ivuxolimab. This TCR was sampled from an adult with an advanced solid tumor such as melanoma, head and neck, liver or kidney cancer. The DNA of the CDR3 is TGTGCCAGCAGTCCCCTATACGAGCAGTACTTC. Translated, it gives CASSPLYEQYF.